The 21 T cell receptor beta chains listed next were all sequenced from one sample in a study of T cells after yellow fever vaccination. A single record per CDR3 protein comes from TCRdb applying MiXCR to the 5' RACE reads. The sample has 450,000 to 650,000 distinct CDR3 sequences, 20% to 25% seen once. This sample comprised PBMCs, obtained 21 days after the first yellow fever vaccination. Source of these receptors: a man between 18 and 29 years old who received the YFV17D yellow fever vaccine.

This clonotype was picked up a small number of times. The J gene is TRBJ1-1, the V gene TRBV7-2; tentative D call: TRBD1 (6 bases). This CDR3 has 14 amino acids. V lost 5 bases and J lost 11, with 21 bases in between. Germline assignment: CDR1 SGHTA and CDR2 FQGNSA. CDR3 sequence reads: CASSQYGTSRRAFF. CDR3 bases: TGTGCCAGCAGCCAATACGGGACATCCAGACGGGCTTTCTTT.

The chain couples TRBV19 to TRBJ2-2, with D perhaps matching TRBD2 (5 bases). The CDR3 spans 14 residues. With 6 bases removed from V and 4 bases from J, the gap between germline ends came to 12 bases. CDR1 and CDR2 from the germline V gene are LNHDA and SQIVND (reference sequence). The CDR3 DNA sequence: TGTGCCAGTAGCCCTCGCGCGGGCACCGGGGAGCTGTTTTTT. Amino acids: CASSPRAGTGELFF.

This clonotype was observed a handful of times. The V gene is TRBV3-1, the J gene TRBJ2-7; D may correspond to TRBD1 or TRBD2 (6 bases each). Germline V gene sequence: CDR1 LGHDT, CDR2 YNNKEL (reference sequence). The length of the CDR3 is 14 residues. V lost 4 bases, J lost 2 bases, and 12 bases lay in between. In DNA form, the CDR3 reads TGTGCCAGCAGCCTAGGAGGGACAACCTACGAGCAGTACTTC. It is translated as CASSLGGTTYEQYF.

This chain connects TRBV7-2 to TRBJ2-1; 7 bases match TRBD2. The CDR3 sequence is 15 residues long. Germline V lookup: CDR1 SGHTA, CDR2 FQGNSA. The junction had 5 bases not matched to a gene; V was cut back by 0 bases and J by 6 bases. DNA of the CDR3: TGTGCCAGCAGCTTAGCGTCCCCGGGGGGCAATGAGCAGTTCTTC. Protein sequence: CASSLASPGGNEQFF.

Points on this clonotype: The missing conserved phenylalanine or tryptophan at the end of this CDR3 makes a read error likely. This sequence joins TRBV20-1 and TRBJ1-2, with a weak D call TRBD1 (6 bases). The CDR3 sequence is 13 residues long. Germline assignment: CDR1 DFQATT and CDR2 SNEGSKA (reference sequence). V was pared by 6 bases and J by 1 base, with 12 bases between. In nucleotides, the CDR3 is TGCAGTGCCGTTAAGGGGGTTAACTATGGCTACACCATC. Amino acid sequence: CSAVKGVNYGYTI.

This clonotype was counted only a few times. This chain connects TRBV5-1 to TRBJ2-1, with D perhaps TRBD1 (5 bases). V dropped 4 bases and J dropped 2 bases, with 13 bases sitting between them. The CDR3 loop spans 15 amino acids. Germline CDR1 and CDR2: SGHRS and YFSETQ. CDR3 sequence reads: CASSPRASPYNEQFF. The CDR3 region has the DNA TGCGCCAGCAGCCCCAGGGCCAGTCCCTACAATGAGCAGTTCTTC.

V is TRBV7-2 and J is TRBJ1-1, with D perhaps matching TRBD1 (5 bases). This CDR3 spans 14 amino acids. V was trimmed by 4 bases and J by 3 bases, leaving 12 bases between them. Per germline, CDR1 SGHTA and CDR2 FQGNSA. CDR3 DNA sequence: TGTGCCAGCAGCTATCTCGGGGGTGACACTGAAGCTTTCTTT. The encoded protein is CASSYLGGDTEAFF.

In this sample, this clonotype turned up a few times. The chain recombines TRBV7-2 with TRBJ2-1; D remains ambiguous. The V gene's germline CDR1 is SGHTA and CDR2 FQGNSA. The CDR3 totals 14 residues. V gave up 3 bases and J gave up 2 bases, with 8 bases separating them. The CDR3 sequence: CASSLTLPYNEQFF. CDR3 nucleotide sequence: TGTGCCAGCAGCTTGACTTTACCCTACAATGAGCAGTTCTTC.

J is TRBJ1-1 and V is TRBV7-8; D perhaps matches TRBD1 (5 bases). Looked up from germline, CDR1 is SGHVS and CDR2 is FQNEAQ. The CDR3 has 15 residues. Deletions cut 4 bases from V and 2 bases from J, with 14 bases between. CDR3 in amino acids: CASSSTTAINTEAFF. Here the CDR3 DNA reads TGTGCCAGCAGCTCAACGACAGCGATAAACACTGAAGCTTTCTTT.

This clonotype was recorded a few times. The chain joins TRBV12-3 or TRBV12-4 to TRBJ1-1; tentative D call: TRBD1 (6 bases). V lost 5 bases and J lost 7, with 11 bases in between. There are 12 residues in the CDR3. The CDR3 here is CASSPQGLEAFF. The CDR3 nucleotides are TGTGCCAGCAGTCCACAGGGTCTTGAAGCTTTCTTT.

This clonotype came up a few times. CDR3 nucleotide sequence: TGTGCCAGCTCACCACCGTGGGACGTACAAGAGACCCAGTACTTC. It translates to CASSPPWDVQETQYF. The chain joins TRBV18 to TRBJ2-5; TRBD1 or TRBD2 may be the D gene (5 bases each). Germline V lookup: CDR1 KGHSH, CDR2 LQKENI. There are 15 residues in the CDR3. Trimming left V 0 bases short and J 2 bases short, with 10 bases between.

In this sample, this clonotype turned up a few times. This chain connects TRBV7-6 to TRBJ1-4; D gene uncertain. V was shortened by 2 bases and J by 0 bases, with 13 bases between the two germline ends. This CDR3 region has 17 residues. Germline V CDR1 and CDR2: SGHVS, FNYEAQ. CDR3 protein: CASSLIAEFATNEKLFF. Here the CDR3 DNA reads TGTGCCAGCAGCTTAATCGCGGAGTTCGCAACTAATGAAAAACTGTTTTTT.

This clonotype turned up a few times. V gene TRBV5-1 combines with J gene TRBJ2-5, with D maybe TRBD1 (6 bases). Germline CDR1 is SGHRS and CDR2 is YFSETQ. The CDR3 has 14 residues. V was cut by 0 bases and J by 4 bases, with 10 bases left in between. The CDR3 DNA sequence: TGCGCCAGCAGCTTGGAGGGGGTTGGAGAGACCCAGTACTTC. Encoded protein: CASSLEGVGETQYF.

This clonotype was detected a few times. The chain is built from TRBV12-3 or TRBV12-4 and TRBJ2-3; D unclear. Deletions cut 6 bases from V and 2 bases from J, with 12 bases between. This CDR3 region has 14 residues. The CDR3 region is CASRGLQATDTQYF. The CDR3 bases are TGTGCCAGCAGGGGCCTTCAGGCCACAGATACGCAGTATTTT.

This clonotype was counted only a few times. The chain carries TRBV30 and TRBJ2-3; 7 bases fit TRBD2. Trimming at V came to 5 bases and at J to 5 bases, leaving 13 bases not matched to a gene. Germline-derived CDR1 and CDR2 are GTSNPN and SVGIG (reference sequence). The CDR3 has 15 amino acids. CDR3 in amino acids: CAWGPTSLAGDTQYF. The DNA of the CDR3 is TGTGCCTGGGGGCCGACTAGCCTGGCCGGAGATACGCAGTATTTT.

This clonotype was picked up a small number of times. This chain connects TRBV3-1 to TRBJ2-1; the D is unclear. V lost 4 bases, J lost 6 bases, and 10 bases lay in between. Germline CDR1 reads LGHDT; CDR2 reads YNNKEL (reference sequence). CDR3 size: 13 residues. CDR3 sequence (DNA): TGTGCCAGCAGCCCTCCCCCTTCCAATGAGCAGTTCTTC. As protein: CASSPPPSNEQFF.

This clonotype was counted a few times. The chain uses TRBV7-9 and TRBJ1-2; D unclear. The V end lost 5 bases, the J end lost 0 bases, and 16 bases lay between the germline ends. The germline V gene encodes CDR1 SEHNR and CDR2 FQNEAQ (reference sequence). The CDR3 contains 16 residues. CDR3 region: CASSPPPAAANYGYTF. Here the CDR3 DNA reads TGTGCCAGCAGCCCTCCACCGGCAGCAGCTAACTATGGCTACACCTTC.

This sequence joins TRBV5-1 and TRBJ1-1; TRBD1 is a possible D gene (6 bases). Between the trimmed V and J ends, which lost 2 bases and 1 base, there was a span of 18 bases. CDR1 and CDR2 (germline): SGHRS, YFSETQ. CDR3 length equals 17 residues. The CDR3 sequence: CASSFTGINRENTEAFF. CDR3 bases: TGCGCCAGCAGCTTCACAGGGATTAATCGAGAGAACACTGAAGCTTTCTTT.

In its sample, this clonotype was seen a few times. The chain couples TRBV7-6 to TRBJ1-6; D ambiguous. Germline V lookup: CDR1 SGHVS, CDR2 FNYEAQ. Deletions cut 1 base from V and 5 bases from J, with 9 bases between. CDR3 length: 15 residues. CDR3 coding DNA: TGTGCCAGCAGCTTAGGACCCGTTAATAATTCACCCCTCCACTTT. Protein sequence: CASSLGPVNNSPLHF.

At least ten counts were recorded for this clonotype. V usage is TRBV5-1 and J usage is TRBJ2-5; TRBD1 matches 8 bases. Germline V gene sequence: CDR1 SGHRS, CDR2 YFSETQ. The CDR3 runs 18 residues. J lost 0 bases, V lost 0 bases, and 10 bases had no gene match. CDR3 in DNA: TGCGCCAGCAGCTTGGGGCTGGCCGGGACAGGTTACCAAGAGACCCAGTACTTC. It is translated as CASSLGLAGTGYQETQYF.

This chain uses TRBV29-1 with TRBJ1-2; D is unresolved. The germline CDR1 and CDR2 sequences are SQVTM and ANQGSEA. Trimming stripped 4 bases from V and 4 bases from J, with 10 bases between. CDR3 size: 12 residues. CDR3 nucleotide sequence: TGCAGCGTTGGACTCACGGGCTATGGCTACACCTTC. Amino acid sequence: CSVGLTGYGYTF.